A selection of T cell receptor beta chains follows, all from one sample in a study of blood T cell repertoires in COVID-19. Measured with immunoSEQ multiplex PCR; TCRdb has only the in-frame clones, and not every one. The sample consists of about 120,000 clones, over 70% of them appearing once. The sequencing sample was made of peripheral blood. The receptors shown here come from a man between 65 and 80 years old with acute or convalescent COVID-19. The CDR3 runs from the conserved cysteine through the conserved F or W. D genes are given only for firm matches. Only part of the rows carry a size: once, few, many, or a class if the clone is expanded.

d_gene	len	abundance	v_gene	j_gene	CDR3nt	CDR3aa
TRBD2	13	once	TRBV6-6	TRBJ2-5	TGTGCCAGCAGTCCCCTAGCGGGGGAGACCCAGTACTTC	CASSPLAGETQYF
-	15	few	TRBV5-4	TRBJ2-7	TGTGCCAGCAGCCCAACAGGGTCCCTCTACTACGAGCAGTACTTC	CASSPTGSLYYEQYF
-	15	-	TRBV6-5	TRBJ1-6	TGTGCCAGCAGTTATTTCCAGGGGCCTAATTCACCCCTCCACTTT	CASSYFQGPNSPLHF
-	13	few	TRBV7-2	TRBJ1-3	TGTGCCAGCAGCTCCCAGACTGGAAACACCATATATTTT	CASSSQTGNTIYF
TRBD1	13	-	TRBV4-3	TRBJ2-5	TGCGCCAGCAGCCATAGGACAGGGATGGACCAGTACTTC	CASSHRTGMDQYF
-	13	few	TRBV12-3/TRBV12-4	TRBJ1-5	TGTGCCAGCAGGGGGCTGGGCAATCAGCCCCAGCATTTT	CASRGLGNQPQHF
-	13	-	TRBV27	TRBJ1-2	TGTGCCAGCAGTTTGCATAACTCCTATGGCTACACCTTC	CASSLHNSYGYTF
-	13	few	TRBV19	TRBJ1-2	TGTGCCAGTAGTGAGACAGCTAACTATGGCTACACCTTC	CASSETANYGYTF
-	16	-	TRBV15	TRBJ1-5	TGTGCCACCAGCAGAGATCCACGGTATAGCAATCAGCCCCAGCATTTT	CATSRDPRYSNQPQHF
TRBD2	15	-	TRBV4-2	TRBJ2-5	TGTGCCAGCAGCCAAGTTAGCGGGGCGGGGGAGACCCAGTACTTC	CASSQVSGAGETQYF
-	15	-	TRBV28	TRBJ1-2	TGTGCCAGCAGTTCCCAGGGGAGAAGTTCGGGTGGCTACACCTTC	CASSSQGRSSGGYTF
-	16	-	TRBV7-7	TRBJ2-2	TGTGCCAGCAGCTCCCCCGGCGGGGTTAACACCGGGGAGCTGTTTTTT	CASSSPGGVNTGELFF
-	15	-	TRBV7-6	TRBJ2-2	TGTGCCAGCAGCCGCCTTGAGGGTCCCACCGGGGAGCTGTTTTTT	CASSRLEGPTGELFF
TRBD1	16	few	TRBV5-4	TRBJ1-6	TGTGCCAGCAGCTCGACAGGGGGCAAGTTTAATTCACCCCTCCACTTT	CASSSTGGKFNSPLHF
TRBD1	14	many	TRBV7-9	TRBJ1-4	TGTGCCAGCAGCTTGGGACAGGGGAATGAAAAACTGTTTTTT	CASSLGQGNEKLFF
TRBD1	15	few	TRBV7-6	TRBJ2-1	TGTGCCAGCAGCTTAGCGTCAGGACAGGGACATGAGCAGTTCTTC	CASSLASGQGHEQFF
-	12	-	TRBV3-1/TRBV3-2	TRBJ2-1	TGTGCCAGCAGCCTCCTCGGGGACTCGCAGTTCTTC	CASSLLGDSQFF
TRBD1	14	-	TRBV3-1/TRBV3-2	TRBJ1-1	TGTGCCAGCAGCTCTACAGGGGAACGGACTGAAGCTTTCTTT	CASSSTGERTEAFF
-	17	-	TRBV27	TRBJ1-3	TGTGCCAGCAGTTTAGGGCCGCTAACAGGGCGGGGAAACACCATATATTTT	CASSLGPLTGRGNTIYF
TRBD1	15	-	TRBV3-1/TRBV3-2	TRBJ1-1	TGTGCCAGCAGCCGTCGGGACAGGGCGAACACTGAAGCTTTCTTT	CASSRRDRANTEAFF
-	11	-	TRBV18	TRBJ2-1	TGTGCCAGCTCACCGTGGGGCGAGCAGTTCTTC	CASSPWGEQFF
-	15	once	TRBV9	TRBJ2-1	TGTGCCAGCAGCGCGGAGACAGTGACCTACAATGAACAGTTCTTC	CASSAETVTYNEQFF
-	13	few	TRBV5-6	TRBJ2-3	TGTGCCAGCAGCGCGTCCCGTACAGATACGCAGTATTTT	CASSASRTDTQYF
-	15	-	TRBV4-1	TRBJ1-2	TGCGCCAGCAGCCAGTTACAGGGTGGAAACTATGGCTACACCTTC	CASSQLQGGNYGYTF
-	14	-	TRBV10-3	TRBJ2-1	TGTGCCATCAGTGAGTTATACAGGGAATCTGAGCAGTTCTTC	CAISELYRESEQFF
-	12	-	TRBV5-1	TRBJ2-1	TGCGCCAGCGGGGACTCGTACAATGAGCAGTTCTTC	CASGDSYNEQFF
-	16	-	TRBV9	TRBJ2-1	TGTGCCAGCAGCGTAGGTCGTAGTAGCTCCTACAATGAGCAGTTCTTC	CASSVGRSSSYNEQFF
TRBD1	15	-	TRBV19	TRBJ1-1	TGTGCCAGTACTCTTGACAGGGGTGGGCTTGGCGAAGCTTTCTTT	CASTLDRGGLGEAFF
TRBD1	14	-	TRBV19	TRBJ1-1	TGTGCCAGTAGTGGGGACAGCGCCTACACTGAAGCTTTCTTT	CASSGDSAYTEAFF
TRBD2	17	-	TRBV12-5	TRBJ2-1	TGTGCTAGTGGTTTGGTAGTGGAAAGCGGGGGTGTAAATGAGCAGTTCTTC	CASGLVVESGGVNEQFF
-	13	once	TRBV30	TRBJ2-7	TGTGCCTGGAGAAGAGGGGGGAGGGACGAGCAGTACTTC	CAWRRGGRDEQYF
-	14	-	TRBV9	TRBJ2-3	TGTGCCAGCGCCTCGAGTAGCGGAACAGATACGCAGTATTTT	CASASSSGTDTQYF
TRBD1	15	-	TRBV19	TRBJ1-2	TGTGCCAGTAGTATATGGGACAGGGGCAACTATGGCTACACCTTC	CASSIWDRGNYGYTF
TRBD1	15	-	TRBV5-1	TRBJ2-7	TGCGCCAGCAGCCCCGACAGGGCCATCTACTACGAGCAGTACTTC	CASSPDRAIYYEQYF
TRBD1	14	-	TRBV3-1/TRBV3-2	TRBJ1-2	TGTGCCAGCAGCCCTTGGGACAGGGGGCAAGGCTACACCTTC	CASSPWDRGQGYTF
-	13	-	TRBV6-6	TRBJ2-7	TGTGCCAGCAGTTACTCCGGTACCTACGAGCAGTACTTC	CASSYSGTYEQYF
TRBD1	14	-	TRBV14	TRBJ2-7	TGTGCCAGCAGCCCAAACAGGGGTGGCTACGAGCAGTACTTC	CASSPNRGGYEQYF
-	17	-	TRBV2	TRBJ1-6	TGTGCCAGCAGTGAAGCCCCCTCAGGGTTCGGCAATTCACCCCTCCACTTT	CASSEAPSGFGNSPLHF
-	15	-	TRBV11-3	TRBJ1-3	TGTGCCAGCAGCTTTCGAGGGGGCTCTGGAAACACCATATATTTT	CASSFRGGSGNTIYF
-	12	-	TRBV7-2	TRBJ2-4	TGTGCCAGCAGCGACCCAGGTAACATTCAGTACTTC	CASSDPGNIQYF
-	14	-	TRBV6-6	TRBJ1-1	TGTGCCAGCACCCTCTGGGGGGAAAACACTGAAGCTTTCTTT	CASTLWGENTEAFF
TRBD1	19	-	TRBV19	TRBJ2-6	TGTGCCAGTAGCCCGGGGTTCGGGACAGGGGCTGGAGGGGCCAACGTCCTGACTTTC	CASSPGFGTGAGGANVLTF
-	15	-	TRBV10-3	TRBJ2-7	TGTGCCATCAGTGAGTCTTCCCGGGGTTCACACGAGCAGTACTTC	CAISESSRGSHEQYF
-	13	-	TRBV5-1	TRBJ1-2	TGCGCCAGCAGCTTGACCTCCCGGGAAGGCTGCACCTTC	CASSLTSREGCTF
TRBD1	13	-	TRBV29-1	TRBJ1-1	TGCAGCGTTGGCAGGGGGCACGACACTGAAGCTTTCTTT	CSVGRGHDTEAFF
-	12	few	TRBV9	TRBJ1-1	TGTGCCAGCAGGCAAGGGGAAACTGAAGCTTTCTTT	CASRQGETEAFF
-	13	-	TRBV30	TRBJ1-4	TGTGCCTGGAGCGGGGGATTTAATGAAAAACTGTTTTTT	CAWSGGFNEKLFF
-	15	once	TRBV5-1	TRBJ2-7	TGCGCCAGCAGCTTGGAGCCGGGACTGACCTACGAGCAGTACTTC	CASSLEPGLTYEQYF
TRBD2	16	-	TRBV10-3	TRBJ2-1	TGTGCCATCAGTGAGGCTCTAGCGGGGGGGCCGGCTGAGCAGTTCTTC	CAISEALAGGPAEQFF
TRBD1	15	few	TRBV3-1/TRBV3-2	TRBJ1-2	TGTGCCAGCAGCCGCACACAGGGGGCCCACTATGGCTACACCTTC	CASSRTQGAHYGYTF
TRBD1	16	-	TRBV5-5	TRBJ1-5	TGTGCCAGCAGCTTAAGAATGACAGGGGGCGGTCAGCCCCAGCATTTT	CASSLRMTGGGQPQHF
-	17	-	TRBV18	TRBJ1-3	TGTGCCAGCTCACCGGGAAATACAGGGACCTCTGGAAACACCATATATTTT	CASSPGNTGTSGNTIYF
-	15	-	TRBV19	TRBJ1-2	TGTGCCAGTAGTATCGAGCCTTTAATCAACTATGGCTACACCTTC	CASSIEPLINYGYTF
TRBD1	14	-	TRBV11-3	TRBJ1-6	TGTGCCAGCAGCCATGGACAGGGGAATTCACCCCTCCACTTT	CASSHGQGNSPLHF
-	11	-	TRBV13	TRBJ1-2	TGTGCCAGCTCTCGGGGGGAGGGCTACACCTTC	CASSRGEGYTF